This TCR beta chain was sequenced during a study of cytomegalovirus exposure and HLA in healthy donors. The wider study: Early release data held 85 million or so unique TCRs from HLA-typed donors.

This CDR3 is 14 amino acids long. V lost 1 base, J lost 6 bases, and 8 bases lay in between. Per the germline V gene, CDR1 is SGHRS and CDR2 is YFSETQ. PCR involved 60 Vbeta and 13 Jbeta primers. Assay used: immunoSEQ multiplex PCR; TCRdb lists only in-frame clones, some missing. Of around 180,000 clones listed, 80% were seen once; the top ten hold more than 5.5%. This clone has a handful of counts. Healthy donors of bone marrow made up the group. This TCR was sampled from a man under 40 in good health and CMV-seropositive. The chain has TRBV5-1 and TRBJ1-6, with D uncertain. The sequencing sample was made of PBMCs. This CDR3 reads CASSLPDINSPLHF. CDR3 coding DNA: TGCGCCAGCAGCTTGCCCGACATTAATTCACCCCTCCACTTT.